This T cell receptor (beta chain) emerged from a study of blood T cell repertoires in COVID-19 (dated by TCRdb to the early 2020s). As for the study more broadly: Collaborator samples came from the United States, Italy and Spain and covered acute and convalescent phases of COVID-19. The samples were drawn from two sources: the first 160 participants of the ongoing ImmuneRACE study, and 1,254 subjects contributed by 6 global collaborators. The sample metadata nearly always contained a de-identified subject ID, COVID-19 status, age in years and sex. HLA class I and class II types, where available, came from metadata supplied by the sample provider rather than from assay-based typing. The dataset comprised deeply sampled blood TCRbeta repertoires from subjects exposed to, actively infected with, or recovered from COVID-19. A freely available public database, intended as a resource for researchers studying the immune response to SARS-CoV-2, is where the repertoires were released. The prospective study material was composed of cDNA or gDNA derived from T cells, B-cell-depleted T cells, or PBMCs. The study at large found these results: The quantity of clinical and demographic metadata differed by source and by participant and was supplied without curation.

TCRbeta CDR3 regions were amplified from genomic DNA by means of the immunoSEQ Assay, a bias-controlled multiplex PCR. The paper's processing steps were these. The number of nucleated cells in each sample was estimated from the amplification of reference gene primers within the assay. To quantify the absolute abundance of each unique TCRbeta CDR3 rearrangement, sequence reads were collapsed and filtered. Productive Simpson clonality was computed per sample as the square root of Simpson's diversity index over productive rearrangements. The clones in this table, taken by TCRdb from immuneACCESS, are in-frame only. Not every clone is retained; where verified, under half of the shortfall comes from an unresolved V gene, and the cause of the rest is unknown. V, J and clone size are those of that table, while D and trimming were read from the DNA. The sample table records 140,000 or so clones; about 85% of these occur just once. Roughly 2.5% of the sample comes from the top ten.

Counted from cysteine to phenylalanine, this CDR3 has 15 amino acids. Just CDR3 DNA is preserved here, 45 bases in frame from base 1. As encoded in the germline V gene, CDR1 is ENHRY while CDR2 is SYGVKD. The V end gives up 6 bases and the J end 1 base, leaving 5 bases in the junction not matched to a gene. At one collaborating source in Seattle, patients were enrolled during active infection and were followed longitudinally through the course of disease. Each collaborating institution followed its own protocols to collect whole blood in K2EDTA tubes. For TCRbeta analysis, collaborators shipped samples in one of three forms: frozen whole blood, isolated PBMCs, or DNA extracted from either of those sample types. In the case of this clone: Its antigen is unknown. There are no base qualities to consult, and no much larger clone falls within one base.

The chain is made from TRBV10-3 and TRBJ2-5; 10 junctional bases match TRBD2. The TCR was taken from a human donor with COVID-19, enrolled during active disease. The donor label of this sample is uncertain. Material for sequencing was peripheral blood. The sequenced DNA is TGTGCCATCAGGGGTAGCGGGGGGCCCCAAGAGACCCAGTACTTC. Translated, it reads CAIRGSGGPQETQYF.